This T cell receptor (beta chain) appears in the sequencing data of a study of T cell repertoires in cytomegalovirus infection. Germline loops: CDR1 MDHEN, CDR2 SYDVKM. The V end was cut by 3 bases, the J end by 3 bases, with 9 bases between. CDR3 length equals 14 residues. TCRdb re-analysed the reads in MiXCR, keeping a single row per CDR3 protein. This table has approximately 320,000 distinct CDR3 sequences, 8% to 10% appearing once. This clonotype was picked up many times. The chain is built from TRBV28 and TRBJ1-5, with a possible D match to TRBD1 (5 bases). The sequence was collected from a human donor in good health (CMV status not recorded). Some clones in this sample may be carry-over from other donors' samples. Sequenced input: PBMCs. The CDR3 loop reads CASSFDSINQPQHF. The CDR3 nucleotides read TGTGCCAGCAGTTTTGACAGCATCAATCAGCCCCAGCATTTT.